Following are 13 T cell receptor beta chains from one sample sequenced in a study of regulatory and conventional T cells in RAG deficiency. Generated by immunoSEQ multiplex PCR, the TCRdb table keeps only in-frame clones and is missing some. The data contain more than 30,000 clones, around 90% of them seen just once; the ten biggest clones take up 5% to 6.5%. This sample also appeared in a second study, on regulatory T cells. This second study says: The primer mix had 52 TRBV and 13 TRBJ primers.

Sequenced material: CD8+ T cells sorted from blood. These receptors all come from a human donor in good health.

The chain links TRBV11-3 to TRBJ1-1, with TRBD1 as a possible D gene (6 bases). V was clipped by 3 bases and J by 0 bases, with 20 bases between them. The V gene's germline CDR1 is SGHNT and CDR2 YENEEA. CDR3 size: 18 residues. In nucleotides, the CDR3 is TGTGCCAGCAGCTTGCTGGTAAGGATAGGACAGTTGAACACTGAAGCTTTCTTT. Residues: CASSLLVRIGQLNTEAFF.

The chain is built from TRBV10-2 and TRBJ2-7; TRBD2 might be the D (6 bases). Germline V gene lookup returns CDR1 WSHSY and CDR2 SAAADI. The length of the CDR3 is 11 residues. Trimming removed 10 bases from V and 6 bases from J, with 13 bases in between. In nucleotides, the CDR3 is TGCGCCACGGGGGAGTACGGCGAGCAGTACTTC. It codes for CATGEYGEQYF.

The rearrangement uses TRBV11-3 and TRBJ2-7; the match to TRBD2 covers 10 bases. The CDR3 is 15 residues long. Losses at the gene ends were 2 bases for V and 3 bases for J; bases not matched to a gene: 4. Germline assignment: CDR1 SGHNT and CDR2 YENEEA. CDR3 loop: CASSLLAGDVYEQYF. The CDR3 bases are TGTGCCAGCAGCTTACTAGCGGGGGATGTCTACGAGCAGTACTTC. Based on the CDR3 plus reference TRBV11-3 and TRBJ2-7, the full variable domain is EAGVVQSPRYKIIEKKQPVAFWCNPISGHNTLYWYLQNLGQGPELLIRYENEEAVDDSQLPKDRFSAERLKGVDSTLKIQPAELGDSAVYLCASSLLAGDVYEQYFGPGTRLTVT.

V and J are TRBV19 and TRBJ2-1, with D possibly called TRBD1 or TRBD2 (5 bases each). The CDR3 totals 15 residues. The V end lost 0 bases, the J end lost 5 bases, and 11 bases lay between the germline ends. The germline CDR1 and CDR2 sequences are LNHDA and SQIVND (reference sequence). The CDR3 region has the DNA TGTGCCAGTAGTATAGATACCGGGACCAACAATGAGCAGTTCTTC. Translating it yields CASSIDTGTNNEQFF.

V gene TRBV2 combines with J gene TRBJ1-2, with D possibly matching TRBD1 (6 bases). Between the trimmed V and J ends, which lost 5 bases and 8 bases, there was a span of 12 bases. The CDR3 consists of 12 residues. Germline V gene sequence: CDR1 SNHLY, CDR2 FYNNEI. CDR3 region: CASSPTGPGYTF. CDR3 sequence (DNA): TGTGCCAGCAGTCCGACAGGTCCCGGCTACACCTTC.

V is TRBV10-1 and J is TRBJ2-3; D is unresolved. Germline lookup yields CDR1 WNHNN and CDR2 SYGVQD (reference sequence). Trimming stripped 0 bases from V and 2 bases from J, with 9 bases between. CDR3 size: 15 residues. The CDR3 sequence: CASSESIRITDTQYF. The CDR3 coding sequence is TGCGCCAGCAGTGAGTCGATCAGAATCACAGATACGCAGTATTTT.

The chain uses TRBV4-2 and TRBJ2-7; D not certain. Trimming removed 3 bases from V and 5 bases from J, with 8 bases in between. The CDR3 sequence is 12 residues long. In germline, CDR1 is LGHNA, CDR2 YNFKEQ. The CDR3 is CASSQGKNEQYF. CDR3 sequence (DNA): TGTGCCAGCAGCCAGGGAAAGAACGAGCAGTACTTC.

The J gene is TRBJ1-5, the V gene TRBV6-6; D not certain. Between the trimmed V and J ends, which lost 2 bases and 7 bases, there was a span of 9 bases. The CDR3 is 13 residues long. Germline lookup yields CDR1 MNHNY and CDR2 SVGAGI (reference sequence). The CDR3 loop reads CASSYGEIQPQHF. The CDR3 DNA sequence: TGTGCCAGCAGTTACGGGGAGATACAGCCCCAGCATTTT.

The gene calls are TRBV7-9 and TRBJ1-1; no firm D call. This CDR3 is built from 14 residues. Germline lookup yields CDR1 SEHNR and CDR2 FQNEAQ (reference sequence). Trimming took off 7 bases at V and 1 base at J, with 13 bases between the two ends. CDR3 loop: CASKSRVWNTEAFF. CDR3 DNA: TGTGCCAGCAAGTCTCGGGTGTGGAACACTGAAGCTTTCTTT.

Here the CDR3 reads CASTRHGLTEAFF. The CDR3 DNA sequence: TGTGCCAGCACCAGACACGGGCTCACTGAAGCTTTCTTT. The J gene is TRBJ1-1, the V gene TRBV11-2; D remains unclear. Germline-derived CDR1 and CDR2 are SGHAT and FQNNGV. Trimming cost V 7 bases and J 4 bases, with 13 bases left between them. The CDR3 runs 13 residues.

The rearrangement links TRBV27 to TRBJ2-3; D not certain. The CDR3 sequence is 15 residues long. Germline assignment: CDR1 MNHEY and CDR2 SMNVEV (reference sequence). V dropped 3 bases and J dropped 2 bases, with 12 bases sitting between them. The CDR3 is CASSLELRYTDTQYF. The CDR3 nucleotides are TGTGCCAGCAGTTTGGAACTACGATACACAGATACGCAGTATTTT.

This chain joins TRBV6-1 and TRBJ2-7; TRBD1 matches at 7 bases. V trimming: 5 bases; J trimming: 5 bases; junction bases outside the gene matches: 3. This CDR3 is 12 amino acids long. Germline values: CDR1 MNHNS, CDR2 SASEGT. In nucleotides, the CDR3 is TGTGCCAGCAGTCTGGACAGGAACGAGCAGTACTTC. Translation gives CASSLDRNEQYF.

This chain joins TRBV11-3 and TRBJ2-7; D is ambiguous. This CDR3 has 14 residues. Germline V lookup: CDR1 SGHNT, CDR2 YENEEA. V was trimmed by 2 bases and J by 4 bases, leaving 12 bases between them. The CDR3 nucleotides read TGTGCCAGCAGCTTATTTAGGGTCGAATACGAGCAGTACTTC. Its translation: CASSLFRVEYEQYF.